This TCR beta chain was sequenced in a study of tumor-infiltrating lymphocytes in primary liver carcinoma (dated by TCRdb to the late 2010s). At the level of the whole study: Of the five patients (three men and two women, aged 30 to 69 years), four had hepatocellular carcinoma and one had combined HCC and intrahepatic cholangiocarcinoma. The five patients had tumors of stage T1-T3 N0M0, with maximum diameters ranging from roughly 4 to 11 cm. Samples yielded roughly 3.65 to 7.13 million productive TCRbeta reads; read depth did not differ significantly between tissue types. Across five regions of each liver tumor, along with adjacent normal tissue and blood, the study brought together TCRbeta repertoire sequencing, expression microarrays and whole-exome sequencing. A total of around 35 specimens from 5 patients went through TCRbeta repertoire sequencing, namely 25 tumor regions, 5 adjacent noncancerous liver tissues and 5 peripheral blood samples. To link TCRbeta repertoire diversity to the local molecular phenotype, the approximately 24 tumor region samples were profiled with Agilent mRNA microarrays. Technical replicate repertoires showed high reproducibility, with mean shared-clone rates approximately 0.89 and correlation coefficients above 0.95. The research as a whole found: The top 250 clones made up a significantly larger repertoire fraction in tumors than in blood (p = 0.039). With just 4 to 6 patients in the study, the authors point out that the findings should be validated in a larger study. Pairs of tumor regions showed greater repertoire overlap (mean roughly 35%) than tumor-adjacent pairs (17%) or tumor-blood pairs (approximately 15%), which is consistent with antigen-driven expansion. Comparison of CD4+ and CD8+ T cell repertoires was precluded by the use of bulk unsorted samples. Only the TCR beta chain was sequenced, which likely underestimates true repertoire diversity because unpaired alpha chains were not captured. Only about 7-24% of top clones were present in all five regions of a tumor, suggesting spatial heterogeneity of tumor-infiltrating T cells.

Using a constant-region primer and ProtoScript II reverse transcriptase, TCRbeta-specific cDNA was reverse-transcribed from roughly 500 ng total RNA. Three nested multiplex PCR rounds, following a slightly modified ARM-PCR procedure, were used to build the TCRbeta libraries. Each of the first two PCR rounds ran for approximately 10 cycles using multiplex TRBV1-TRBV30 forward primers together with a Cbeta reverse primer. Sample barcodes and Illumina adapters were added in a final 25-cycle PCR with Deep VentR polymerase. Before sequencing, amplicons between 200 and 500 bp were purified from gel using a QIAquick gel extraction kit. TCRbeta amplicons were sequenced on an Illumina HiSeq 2500 with 250-bp paired-end reads. The study's own analysis went as follows. Trimmomatic v0.33 was used to quality-trim the reads, and FLASH v1.2.11 was used to merge paired reads so that full CDR3 sequences could be recovered. MiGEC v1.2.1b assigned V, D and J germline segments to the rearranged TCRbeta sequences. Clonotype statistics, along with Shannon-Wiener diversity indices, were calculated using VDJtools v1.0.0. Except for diversity analysis, only the 250 most abundant clonotypes of each sample were used in subsequent analyses to reduce sampling bias. TCRdb reran the public reads through fastp at Q25 and MiXCR, keeping productive beta chains. Identical CDR3 proteins give one entry, which carries the most common genes and DNA. The V and J calls come from TCRdb's annotation, not from the publication. Counted in this sample were 100,000 to 150,000 distinct CDR3 sequences; 50% to 80% of them appeared once. In total, the top ten clones hold roughly 8% of the sample.

The V end loses 6 bases and the J end loses 5 bases, and a stretch of 16 bases separates them. From its cysteine to its phenylalanine, the CDR3 spans 14 amino acids. Only the CDR3 DNA is retained, 42 bases long and in frame from the first base. Without any cell sorting, total RNA and DNA were co-extracted from approximately 20-30 mg of bulk tissue using the AllPrep DNA/RNA mini kit. Between late 2015 and 2016, 4 to 6 patients in China with histopathologically diagnosed primary liver carcinoma had surgical resection. Chronic HBV infection was present in the patients, and the patients were treatment-naive at sampling. Five spatially separated regions were sampled from each tumor: the superior, inferior, left-lateral and right-lateral poles, plus the tumor centre. Histology showed that every tumor sample contained more than 80% viable tumor cells. Each fresh piece of tumor and adjacent tissue was cut in two, with one half stored in RNAlater at -80 degrees C and the other half sent for histology.

This clonotype was recorded at least ten times. Its recognized antigen is unknown. Base quality data are lacking; no much larger clone is found one base away. The sequence links TRBV12-3 or TRBV12-4 to TRBJ1-1; the D region possibly corresponds to TRBD1 (6 bases align). The specimen was liver tumor tissue from sampling region 3. In light of the paper, this sample's cell subset or site label describes: tumor region T3, left-lateral pole. The sequence came from a woman in her sixties or seventies with primary liver carcinoma and hepatitis B virus infection. The nucleotide sequence is TGTGCCAGCAGGTACATGGGGGCACGGACTGAAGCTTTCTTT. Protein translation: CASRYMGARTEAFF.